This T cell receptor (beta chain) was documented in a study of T cell responses to AZD1222 COVID-19 vaccine. General study results and limits: Nearly half of the spike-specific TCRs reportedly recognize variant regions that carry no mutations. Baseline seropositivity occurred in only six or seven AZD1222 recipients.

Looked up from germline, CDR1 is SGHVS and CDR2 is FQNEAQ. This CDR3 has 15 residues. The V and J ends lost 5 bases and 4 bases respectively, with 15 bases between them. The protocol was immunoSEQ multiplex PCR, while the TCRdb copy is restricted to in-frame clones and leaves out a portion. The data show about 120,000 clones, over 75% seen once. On this clone itself: The antigen remains undetermined.

The TCR originated in an adult who received the MenACWY meningococcal vaccine as a control. Sequencing used peripheral blood, obtained 28 days after the second dose of the MenACWY control vaccine. The V call is TRBV7-8, the J call TRBJ1-3, with TRBD1 as a possible D gene (5 bases). In DNA, the CDR3 is TGTGCCAGCAGCGACACCCGGGACGGAGGAAACACCATATATTTT. This gives the protein CASSDTRDGGNTIYF. The variable domain in full, with the rest retrieved from reference TRBV7-8 and TRBJ1-3, is GAGVSQSPRYKVAKRGQDVALRCDPISGHVSLFWYQQALGQGPEFLTYFQNEAQLDKSGLPSDRFFAERPEGSVSTLKIQRTQQEDSAVYLCASSDTRDGGNTIYFGEGSWLTVV.